The 2 T cell receptor beta chains below all came from one sample that was sequenced in a study of CD8+CD57+ T cells in acquired aplastic anemia. TCR beta VDJ combinations and CDR3 sequences were profiled from genomic DNA. In TCRdb, the reads were re-called with MiXCR into one record per CDR3 protein. Of 95,000 to 150,000 distinct CDR3 sequences in the sample, approximately 41% were seen once. Sequencing was done on patients that had shown CD8+CD57+ cell expansion by flow cytometry. The source material was sorted CD4+, CD8+, or CD8+CD57+ T cells (not recorded which) from PBMCs. The source is a human donor with aplastic anemia.

Details on this clonotype: A much larger clone lies a single base off, so this may be a read error. This chain links TRBV9 with TRBJ2-3; possible D gene TRBD2, 6 bases. The CDR3 is 13 residues long. The germline CDR1 and CDR2 sequences are SGDLS and YYNGEE. V lost 6 bases, J lost 2 bases, and 10 bases lay in between. The CDR3 DNA sequence: TGTGCCAGCACTGCGGGATACACAGATACGCAGTATTTT. Translating gives CASTAGYTDTQYF.

This clonotype was seen a single time. This rearrangement joins TRBV10-3 to TRBJ1-2; TRBD1 aligns across 8 bases. The germline V gene encodes CDR1 ENHRY and CDR2 SYGVKD. CDR3 length: 14 amino acids. V shed 8 bases and J 4 bases; nucleotides not matched to a gene: 9. CDR3 sequence (DNA): TGTGCCATCGGACCGCGACAGGGGACCTATGGCTACACCTTC. Its translation is CAIGPRQGTYGYTF.